The present TCR beta chain was sequenced within a study of T cells in Graves' hyperthyroidism and ophthalmopathy (dated by TCRdb to about 2019). Some background on the complete study: Peripheral blood samples were taken at the time of initial diagnosis, prior to any treatment. The study also compared thyroid tissue and blood T-cell repertoires from 6 or 7 Graves' hyperthyroidism patients. After blood sampling, hyperthyroidism patients were treated with methimazole at a starting dose of 30 mg daily, and ophthalmopathy patients were treated with high-dose intravenous methylprednisolone. To identify TCR V-J signatures that set the groups apart, the researchers used a discovery cohort of more than 95 patients, made up of 40 to 45 with Graves' ophthalmopathy and 57 with stable Graves' hyperthyroidism. The paper describes TCR Vbeta CDR3 sequencing of fewer than 150 peripheral blood samples, made up of 43 ophthalmopathy patients, roughly 75 hyperthyroidism patients and 17 progressor patients. The roughly 90 discovery patients were divided at random into training and test sets in a 7:3 ratio. An independent validation cohort of 18 to 20 hyperthyroidism patients and about 15 patients who later progressed to ophthalmopathy tested prospective prediction of ophthalmopathy. General conclusions and limits of the study: In validation, progression to ophthalmopathy was predicted by the model with around 70% sensitivity and 72% to 85% specificity, a median of around 6.5 months before onset. No statistical method was used to set the sample size in advance, and investigators knew the group allocation. Ophthalmopathy was separated from stable hyperthyroidism by a 13 V-J signature model, with roughly 88% sensitivity and 81% to 83% specificity obtained in cross-validation and 80%/75% obtained in testing. Blood samples also contained most of the expanded thyroid clonotypes (frequency above 0.001), which suggests that blood repertoires may reflect thyroid immune responses.

This clonotype turned up a few times. No antigen is known for it. There are no base qualities to consult, and no much larger clone falls within one base. The germline V gene provides CDR1 MDHEN and CDR2 SYDVKM. Including the terminal cysteine and phenylalanine, the CDR3 comprises 15 residues. The CDR3 DNA has 45 bases and is translated from base 1. V drops 4 bases and J drops 4 bases, leaving 14 bases in between. Stable Graves' hyperthyroidism was defined as the absence of progression to ophthalmopathy over 18 months of follow-up. Hyperthyroidism patients were newly diagnosed, had a disease duration of under 2 months, and were aged 18 to 65 years. Exclusion was applied to patients with uncontrolled infections, other autoimmune diseases, pregnancy or lactation. Clinical symptoms, serum thyroxine and TRAb, thyroid ultrasound, and orbital computed tomography formed the basis for the diagnoses. Ficoll-Paque density gradient centrifugation was used to isolate PBMCs from around 10 ml of fresh peripheral blood. Trizol reagent was used to extract total RNA, and RNA quality was then checked on an Agilent 2100 Bioanalyzer.

The TCR beta CDR3 regions were amplified from the RNA transcripts. A first-round RT-PCR of the TCR CDR3 used the HTBI primer set with the Qiagen OneStep RT-PCR kit. Libraries were constructed in a second round of multiplex PCR, after which size selection and purification were performed. Sequencing of the libraries was done on an Illumina HiSeq2000 using paired-end 100 bp reads. Turning to the authors' computational methods: SOAPnuke was used to process the raw data, removing reads that contained adapters or uncalled bases, had a mean Phred below 15, or lacked an exact match to the constant primer or identifier. High-quality paired reads were merged with COPE v1.2.5, and unique nucleotide sequences were defined as clonotypes. Clonotypes were aligned to IMGT TRBV, TRBD and TRBJ reference segments using MiTCR v1.1. Only V-J combinations with frequency above 0.0001, covering 99.2% of repertoires, were analysed. A TCS score was defined as the ratio of F50 (clonal expansion) to E x V (chaos), with BLOSUM62-based TCRdist applied between CDR3 peptides within each V-J. Welch's t-statistics and random forest reduced roughly 500 V-J features to some 14, which were used in a naive Bayes classifier (R e1071). In TCRdb, the public reads were trimmed at Q25 with fastp and aligned with MiXCR, with productive beta chains retained. CDR3 protein sequences are deduplicated, and each keeps its most common genes and DNA. The V and J calls come from TCRdb's annotation, not from the publication. The sample includes more than 600,000 distinct CDR3 sequences, with about 16% observed a single time. The ten largest clones represent approximately 8% of the sample.

This TCR was sampled from a man aged 18 to 35 with Graves' hyperthyroidism. The material sequenced was blood. The rearranged chain carries TRBV28 and TRBJ1-3; perhaps TRBD1 is the D gene, with 5 bases matching. The CDR3 region has the sequence CASSSTVGPGNTIYF. The DNA sequence is as follows: TGTGCCAGCAGTTCCACGGTGGGGCCGGGAAACACCATATATTTT.